This T cell receptor beta chain was captured in a study of siplizumab effects on memory and regulatory T cells. Study-wide points: Naive T cells looked more diverse than memory cells and looked like major alloresponse contributors. Under siplizumab, alloreactive sequences traced to unstimulated CD4+ memory cells were significantly reduced.

With regard to this clone: Antigen: not known.

CDR1 is SGHDN, CDR2 FVKESK, per germline. This CDR3 has 17 residues. The V gene end was trimmed by 3 bases and the J gene end by 6 bases; junction bases not matched to a gene: 11. Approximately 98,000 TCR templates per sample were assayed. TCRdb's copy holds only in-frame clones and misses some; the assay was immunoSEQ multiplex PCR. Of some 100,000 clones in the sample, around 95% were seen once. The TCR was taken from a human donor in good health. This chain links TRBV14 with TRBJ2-2; 9 bases are shared with TRBD2. The sequenced sample consisted of Tregs sorted from blood. CDR3 loop: CASSHLPGLAAPGELFF. The CDR3 nucleotides are TGTGCCAGCAGCCACCTCCCGGGACTAGCCGCGCCCGGGGAGCTGTTTTTT.